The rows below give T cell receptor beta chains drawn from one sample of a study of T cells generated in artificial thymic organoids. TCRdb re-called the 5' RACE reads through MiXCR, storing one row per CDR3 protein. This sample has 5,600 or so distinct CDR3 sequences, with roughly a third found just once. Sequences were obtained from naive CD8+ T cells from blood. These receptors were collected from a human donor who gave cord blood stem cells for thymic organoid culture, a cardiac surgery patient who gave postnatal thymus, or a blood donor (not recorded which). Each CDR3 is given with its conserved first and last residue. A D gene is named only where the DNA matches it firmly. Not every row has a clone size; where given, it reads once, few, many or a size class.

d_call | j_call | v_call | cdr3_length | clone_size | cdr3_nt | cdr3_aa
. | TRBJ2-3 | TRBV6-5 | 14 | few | TGTGCCAGCAGTTATACGGGAAGCACAGATACGCAGTATTTT | CASSYTGSTDTQYF
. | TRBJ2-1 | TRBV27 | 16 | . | TGTGCCAGCAGTTTAGGGACGGTCTTCTCCTACAATGAGCAGTTCTTC | CASSLGTVFSYNEQFF
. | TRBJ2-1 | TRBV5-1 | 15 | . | TGCGCCAGCAGCTTGGCCAGGGGACGTGGGAATGAGCAGTTCTTC | CASSLARGRGNEQFF
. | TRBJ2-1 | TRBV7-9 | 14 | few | TGTGCCAGCAGCGACTCCAGTAGCTACAGTGAGCAGTTCTTC | CASSDSSSYSEQFF
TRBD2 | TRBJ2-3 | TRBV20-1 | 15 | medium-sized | TGCAGTGCCAGGGGACTAGCGGGGTACACAGATACGCAGTATTTT | CSARGLAGYTDTQYF
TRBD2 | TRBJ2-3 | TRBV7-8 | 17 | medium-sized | TGTGCCAGCAGCTGGGGAGTAGCGGGGGGGCCCAAGAATACGCAGTATTTT | CASSWGVAGGPKNTQYF
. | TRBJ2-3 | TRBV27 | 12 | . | TGTGCCAGCAGTGCGAACACAGATACGCAGTATTTT | CASSANTDTQYF
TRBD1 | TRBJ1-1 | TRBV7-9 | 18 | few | TGTGCCAGCAGCTACATTACCGGGACAGGGGGAAGAGGCACTGAAGCTTTCTTT | CASSYITGTGGRGTEAFF
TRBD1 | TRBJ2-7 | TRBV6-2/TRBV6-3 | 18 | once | TGTGCCAGCAGTTACTTGTTAGGACCGGGGACAGACGTCTACGAGCAGTACTTC | CASSYLLGPGTDVYEQYF
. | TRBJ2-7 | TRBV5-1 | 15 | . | TGCGCCAGCAGCACCGAGATGGCCTCAATCTACGAGCAGTACTTC | CASSTEMASIYEQYF
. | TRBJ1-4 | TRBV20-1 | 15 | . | TGCAGTGCTAGAGATGGGTCGGTGTCTAATGAAAAACTGTTTTTT | CSARDGSVSNEKLFF
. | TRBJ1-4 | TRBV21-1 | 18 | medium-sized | TGTGCCAGCAGCACCAGTACCGGGACAGGGGGCGATGGTGAAAAACTGTTTTTT | CASSTSTGTGGDGEKLFF
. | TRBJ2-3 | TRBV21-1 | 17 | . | TGTGCCAGCAGCAAGGGGACTAGCGGGAGTAGCACAGATACGCAGTATTTT | CASSKGTSGSSTDTQYF
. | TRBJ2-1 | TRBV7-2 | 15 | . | TGTGCCAGCAGCTTAGCAGAATCTAACTACAATGAGCAGTTCTTC | CASSLAESNYNEQFF
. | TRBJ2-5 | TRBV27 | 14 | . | TGTGCCAGCAGTTTAAGGTCGCCTAGTGAGACCCAGTACTTC | CASSLRSPSETQYF
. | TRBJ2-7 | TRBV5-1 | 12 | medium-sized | TGCGCCAGCAGCTTGGCCGGGGACGAGCAGTACTTC | CASSLAGDEQYF
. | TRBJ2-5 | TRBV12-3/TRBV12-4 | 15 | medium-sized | TGTGCCAGCAGTTACCCCCCCGGGAAGGGAGAGACCCAGTACTTC | CASSYPPGKGETQYF
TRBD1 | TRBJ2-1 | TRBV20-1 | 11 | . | TGCAGCAGGGGGCTGAGGGCCCGTGAGTTCTTC | CSRGLRAREFF
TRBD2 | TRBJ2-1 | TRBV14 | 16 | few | TGTGCCAGCAGCCAGTACGGGACTAGGGCCCCGGATGAGCAGTTCTTC | CASSQYGTRAPDEQFF
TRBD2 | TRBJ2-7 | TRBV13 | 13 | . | TGTGCCAGCAGCCCCTGGGGGGGCTACGAGCAGTACTTC | CASSPWGGYEQYF